Included here is one T cell receptor beta chain sequence, with context. Sequencing used immunoSEQ multiplex PCR; TCRdb keeps in-frame clones, though not all of them. The sample records under 200,000 clones, more than 70% being singletons. The source of the sample is a study of blood T cell repertoires in COVID-19. The CDR3 length is 15 residues. Germline CDR1 MRHNA, CDR2 SNTAGT. J gave up 7 bases and V 3 bases, and 8 bases lay outside the gene matches. The TCR comes from a man aged 18 to 30 with active or convalescent COVID-19. Specimen: peripheral blood. The rearrangement joins TRBV6-4 to TRBJ2-1, with 8 bases identical to TRBD2. CDR3 sequence reads: CASSETSGFGNEQFF. The CDR3 DNA reads as TGTGCCAGCAGTGAAACTAGCGGCTTTGGGAATGAGCAGTTCTTC.